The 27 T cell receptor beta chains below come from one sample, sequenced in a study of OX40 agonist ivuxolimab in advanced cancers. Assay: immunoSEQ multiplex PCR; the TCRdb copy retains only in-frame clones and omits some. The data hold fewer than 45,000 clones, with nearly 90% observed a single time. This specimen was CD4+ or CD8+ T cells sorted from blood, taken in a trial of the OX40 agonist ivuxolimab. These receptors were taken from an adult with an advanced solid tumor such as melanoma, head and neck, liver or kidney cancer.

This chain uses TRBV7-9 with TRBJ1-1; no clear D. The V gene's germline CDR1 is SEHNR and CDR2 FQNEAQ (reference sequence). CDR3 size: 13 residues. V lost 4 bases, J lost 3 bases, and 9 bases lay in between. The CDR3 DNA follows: TGTGCCAGCAGCTCCTTGACTTACACTGAAGCTTTCTTT. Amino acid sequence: CASSSLTYTEAFF. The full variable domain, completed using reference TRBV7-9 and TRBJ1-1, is DTGVSQNPRHKITKRGQNVTFRCDPISEHNRLYWYRQTLGQGPEFLTYFQNEAQLEKSRLLSDRFSAERPKGSFSTLEIQRTEQGDSAMYLCASSSLTYTEAFFGQGTRLTVV.

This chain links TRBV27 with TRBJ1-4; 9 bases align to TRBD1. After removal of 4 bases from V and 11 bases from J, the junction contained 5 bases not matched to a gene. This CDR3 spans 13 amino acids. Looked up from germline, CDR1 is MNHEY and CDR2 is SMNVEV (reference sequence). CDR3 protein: CASSWTGAGKLFF. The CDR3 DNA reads TGTGCCAGCAGTTGGACAGGGGCTGGGAAACTGTTTTTT. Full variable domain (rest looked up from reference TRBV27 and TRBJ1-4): EAQVTQNPRYLITVTGKKLTVTCSQNMNHEYMSWYRQDPGLGLRQIYYSMNVEVTDKGDVPEGYKVSRKEKRNFPLILESPSPNQTSLYFCASSWTGAGKLFFGSGTQLSVL.

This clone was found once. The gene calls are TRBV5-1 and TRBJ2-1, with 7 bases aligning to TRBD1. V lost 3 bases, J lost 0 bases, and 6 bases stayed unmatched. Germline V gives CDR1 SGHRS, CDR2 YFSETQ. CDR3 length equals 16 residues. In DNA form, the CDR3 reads TGCGCCAGCAGCTCAGCCCGGGACAGCTCCTACAATGAGCAGTTCTTC. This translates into CASSSARDSSYNEQFF.

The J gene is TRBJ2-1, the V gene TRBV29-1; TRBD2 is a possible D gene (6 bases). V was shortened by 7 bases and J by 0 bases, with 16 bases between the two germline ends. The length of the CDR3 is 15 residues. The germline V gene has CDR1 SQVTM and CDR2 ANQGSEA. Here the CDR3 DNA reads TGCAGCGCCCCCCGCGGGACGAGCTCCTACAATGAGCAGTTCTTC. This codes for CSAPRGTSSYNEQFF.

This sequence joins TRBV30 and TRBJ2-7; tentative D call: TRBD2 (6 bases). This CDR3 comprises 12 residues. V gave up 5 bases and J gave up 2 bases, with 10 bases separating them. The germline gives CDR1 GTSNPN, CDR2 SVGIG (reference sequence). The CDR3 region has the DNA TGTGCCTGGGGGCGGGGAGCCTACGAGCAGTACTTC. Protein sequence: CAWGRGAYEQYF.

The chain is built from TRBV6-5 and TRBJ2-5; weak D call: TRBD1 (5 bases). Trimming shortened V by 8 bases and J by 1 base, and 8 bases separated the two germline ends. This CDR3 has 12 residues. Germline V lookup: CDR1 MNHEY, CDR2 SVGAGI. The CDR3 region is CASLGVQETQYF. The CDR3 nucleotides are TGTGCCAGCCTAGGGGTCCAAGAGACCCAGTACTTC.

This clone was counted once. Written as DNA, the CDR3 is TGTGCCAGCAGCTCCCCATCCGGGACTAGGTCGTACGAGCAGTACTTC. Translating gives CASSSPSGTRSYEQYF. The V and J genes are TRBV11-2 and TRBJ2-7; 8 bases fit TRBD2. V was pared by 4 bases and J by 4 bases, with 12 bases of the junction left unmatched. Germline CDR1 reads SGHAT; CDR2 reads FQNNGV. The CDR3 runs to 16 residues.

The CDR3 DNA sequence: TGTGCCAGCAGCTTATTTCCAGCGGCACTATTCTCCTACGAGCAGTACTTC. Translating gives CASSLFPAALFSYEQYF. This chain joins TRBV11-2 and TRBJ2-7; weak D call: TRBD2 (5 bases). The CDR3 sequence is 17 residues long. Germline CDR1 reads SGHAT; CDR2 reads FQNNGV. V was trimmed by 2 bases and J by 0 bases, leaving 17 bases between them.

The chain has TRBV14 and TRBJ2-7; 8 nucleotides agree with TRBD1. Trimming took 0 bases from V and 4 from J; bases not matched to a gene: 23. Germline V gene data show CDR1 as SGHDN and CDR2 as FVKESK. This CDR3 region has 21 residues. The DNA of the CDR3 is TGTGCCAGCAGCCAAGATGGAGGCAGGGGGCTTTTTTCGTGGAGGCCTTACGAGCAGTACTTC. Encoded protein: CASSQDGGRGLFSWRPYEQYF.

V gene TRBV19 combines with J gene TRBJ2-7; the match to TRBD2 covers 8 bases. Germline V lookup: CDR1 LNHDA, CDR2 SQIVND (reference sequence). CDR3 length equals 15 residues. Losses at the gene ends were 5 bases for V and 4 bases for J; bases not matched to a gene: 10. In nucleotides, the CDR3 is TGTGCCAGTAGTGCGGGACTAGAGGTTCGATACGAGCAGTACTTC. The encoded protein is CASSAGLEVRYEQYF.

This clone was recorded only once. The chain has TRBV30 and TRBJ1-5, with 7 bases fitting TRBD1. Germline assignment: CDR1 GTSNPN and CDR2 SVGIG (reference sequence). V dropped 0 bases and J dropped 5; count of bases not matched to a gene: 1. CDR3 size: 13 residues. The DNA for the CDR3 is TGTGCCTGGAGTGTACAGGGGCATCAGCCCCAGCATTTT. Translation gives CAWSVQGHQPQHF.

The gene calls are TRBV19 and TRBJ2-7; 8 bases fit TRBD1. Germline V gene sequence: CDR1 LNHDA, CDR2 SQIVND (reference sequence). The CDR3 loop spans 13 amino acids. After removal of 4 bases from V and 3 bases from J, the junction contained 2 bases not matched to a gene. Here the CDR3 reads CASSRDRNYEQYF. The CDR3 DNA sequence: TGTGCCAGTAGTAGGGACAGGAACTACGAGCAGTACTTC.

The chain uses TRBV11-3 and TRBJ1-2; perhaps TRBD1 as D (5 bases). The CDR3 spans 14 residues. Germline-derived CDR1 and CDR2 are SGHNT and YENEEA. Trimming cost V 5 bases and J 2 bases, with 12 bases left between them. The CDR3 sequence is CASSRSGRNYGYTF. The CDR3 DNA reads TGTGCCAGCAGCAGATCGGGACGGAACTATGGCTACACCTTC. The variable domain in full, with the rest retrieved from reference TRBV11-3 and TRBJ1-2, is EAGVVQSPRYKIIEKKQPVAFWCNPISGHNTLYWYLQNLGQGPELLIRYENEEAVDDSQLPKDRFSAERLKGVDSTLKIQPAELGDSAVYLCASSRSGRNYGYTFGSGTRLTVV.

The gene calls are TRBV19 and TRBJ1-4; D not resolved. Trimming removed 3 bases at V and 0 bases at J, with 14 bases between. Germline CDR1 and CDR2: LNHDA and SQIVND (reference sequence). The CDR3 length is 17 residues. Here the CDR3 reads CASSMPRRETTNEKLFF. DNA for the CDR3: TGTGCCAGTAGTATGCCCCGGCGGGAGACAACTAATGAAAAACTGTTTTTT.

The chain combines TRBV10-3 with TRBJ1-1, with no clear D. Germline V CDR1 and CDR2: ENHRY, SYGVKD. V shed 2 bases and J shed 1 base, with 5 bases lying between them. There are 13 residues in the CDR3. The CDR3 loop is CAISEQSNTEAFF. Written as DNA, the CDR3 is TGTGCCATCAGTGAGCAGTCGAACACTGAAGCTTTCTTT.

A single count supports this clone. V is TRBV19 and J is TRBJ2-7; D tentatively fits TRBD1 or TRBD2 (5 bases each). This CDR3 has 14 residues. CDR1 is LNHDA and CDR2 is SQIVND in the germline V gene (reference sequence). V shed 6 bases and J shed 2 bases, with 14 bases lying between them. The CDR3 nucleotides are TGTGCCAGTAGACCGGGACGGCTACCCTACGAGCAGTACTTC. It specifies CASRPGRLPYEQYF. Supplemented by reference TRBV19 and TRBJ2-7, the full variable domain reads DGGITQSPKYLFRKEGQNVTLSCEQNLNHDAMYWYRQDPGQGLRLIYYSQIVNDFQKGDIAEGYSVSREKKESFPLTVTSAQKNPTAFYLCASRPGRLPYEQYFGPGTRLTVT.

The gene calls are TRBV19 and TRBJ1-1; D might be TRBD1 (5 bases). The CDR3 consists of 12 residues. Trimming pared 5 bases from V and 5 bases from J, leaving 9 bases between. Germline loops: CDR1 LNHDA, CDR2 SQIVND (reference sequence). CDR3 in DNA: TGTGCCAGTAGTCAGGGTTGGACTGAAGCTTTCTTT. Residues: CASSQGWTEAFF.

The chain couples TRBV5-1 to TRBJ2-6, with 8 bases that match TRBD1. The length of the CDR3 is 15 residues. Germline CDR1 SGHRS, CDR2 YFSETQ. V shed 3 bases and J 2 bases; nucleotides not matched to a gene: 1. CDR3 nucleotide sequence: TGCGCCAGCAGCTCGACAGGGGCTGGGGCCAACGTCCTGACTTTC. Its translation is CASSSTGAGANVLTF.

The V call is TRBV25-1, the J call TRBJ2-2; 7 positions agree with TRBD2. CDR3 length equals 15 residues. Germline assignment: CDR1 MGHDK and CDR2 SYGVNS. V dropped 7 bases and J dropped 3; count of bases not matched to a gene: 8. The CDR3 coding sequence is TGTGCCAGCACCCCGGGAGGTCGCGACACCGGGGAGCTGTTTTTT. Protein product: CASTPGGRDTGELFF.

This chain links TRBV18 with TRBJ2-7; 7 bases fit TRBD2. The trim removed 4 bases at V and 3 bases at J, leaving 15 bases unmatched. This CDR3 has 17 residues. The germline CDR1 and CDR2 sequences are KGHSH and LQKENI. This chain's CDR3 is CASSLTAPGGAFYEQYF. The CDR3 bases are TGTGCCAGCTCACTTACGGCTCCGGGAGGTGCTTTCTACGAGCAGTACTTC.

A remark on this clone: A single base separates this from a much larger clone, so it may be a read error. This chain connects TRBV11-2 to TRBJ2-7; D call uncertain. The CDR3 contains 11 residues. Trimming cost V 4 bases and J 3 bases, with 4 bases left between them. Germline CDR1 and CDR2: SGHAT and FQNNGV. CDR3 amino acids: CASSSFYEQYF. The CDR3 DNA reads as TGTGCCAGCAGCTCGTTCTACGAGCAGTACTTC.

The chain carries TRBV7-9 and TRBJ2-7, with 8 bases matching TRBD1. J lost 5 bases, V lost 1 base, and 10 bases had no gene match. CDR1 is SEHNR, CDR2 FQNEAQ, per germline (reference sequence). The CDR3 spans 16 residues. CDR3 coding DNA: TGTGCCAGCAGCTTAGGCCCTGGACAGGGAGTAAACGAGCAGTACTTC. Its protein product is CASSLGPGQGVNEQYF.

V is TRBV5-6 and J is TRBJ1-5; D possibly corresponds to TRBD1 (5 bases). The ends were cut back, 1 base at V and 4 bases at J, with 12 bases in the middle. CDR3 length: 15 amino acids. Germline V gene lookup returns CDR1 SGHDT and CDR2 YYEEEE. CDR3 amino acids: CASSLFTGLNQPQHF. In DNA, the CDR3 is TGTGCCAGCAGCTTGTTCACGGGGCTGAATCAGCCCCAGCATTTT.

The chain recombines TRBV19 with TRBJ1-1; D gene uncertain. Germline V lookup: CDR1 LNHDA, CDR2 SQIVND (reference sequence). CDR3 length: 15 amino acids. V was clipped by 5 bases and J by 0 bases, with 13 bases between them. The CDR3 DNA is TGTGCCAGTAGTGTGGCCCTGGCGGTGAACACTGAAGCTTTCTTT. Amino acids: CASSVALAVNTEAFF.

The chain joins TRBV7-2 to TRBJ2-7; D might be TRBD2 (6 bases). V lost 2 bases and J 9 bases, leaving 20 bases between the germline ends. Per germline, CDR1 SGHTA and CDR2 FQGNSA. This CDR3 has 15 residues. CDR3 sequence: CASSLIPGTSGAQYF. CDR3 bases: TGTGCCAGCAGCTTAATCCCCGGGACTTCCGGCGCGCAGTACTTC.

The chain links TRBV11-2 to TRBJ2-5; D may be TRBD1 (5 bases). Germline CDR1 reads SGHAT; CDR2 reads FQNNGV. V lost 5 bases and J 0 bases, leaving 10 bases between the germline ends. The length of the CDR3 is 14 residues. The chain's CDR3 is CASSRGGYQETQYF. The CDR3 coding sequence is TGTGCCAGCAGCAGGGGCGGTTACCAAGAGACCCAGTACTTC.

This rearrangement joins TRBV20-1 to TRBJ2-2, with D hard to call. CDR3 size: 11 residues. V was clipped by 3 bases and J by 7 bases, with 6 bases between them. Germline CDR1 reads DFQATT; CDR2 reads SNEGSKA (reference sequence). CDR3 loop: CSARTGGELFF. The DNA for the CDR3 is TGCAGTGCTAGGACTGGCGGGGAGCTGTTTTTT.